The 17 T cell receptor beta chains given below trace back to one sample, sequenced in a study of T cell clonality in common variable immunodeficiency. TCRdb keeps only in-frame clones here, not all; method: immunoSEQ multiplex PCR. This table holds more than 35,000 clones with no singletons; the top ten claim roughly 3.2%. The sequenced sample was peripheral blood mononuclear cells. Every receptor here comes from a person between 18 and 70 years old in good health.

This clone was counted many times. With the read ending 3 residues before the CDR3 end, the germline J gene is used to fill in that end. V is TRBV13 and J is TRBJ1-1; D not certain. CDR1 PRHDT and CDR2 FYEKMQ come from the germline V gene (reference sequence). Trimming shortened V by 1 base and J by 1 base, and 4 bases separated the two germline ends. The CDR3 covers 13 residues. The chain's CDR3 is CASSLDRNTEAFF. The CDR3 bases that were read are TGTGCCAGCAGCTTAGACAGGAACACTGAA. The complete variable domain, with remaining parts taken from reference TRBV13 and TRBJ1-1, reads AAGVIQSPRHLIKEKRETATLKCYPIPRHDTVYWYQQGPGQDPQFLISFYEKMQSDKGSIPDRFSAQQFSDYHSELNMSSLELGDSALYFCASSLDRNTEAFFGQGTRLTVV.

This clone was seen only a few times. The read ends 3 residues shy of where the CDR3 ends; the end is completed using the germline J gene. The rearrangement joins TRBV20-1 to TRBJ2-1; weak D call: TRBD1 (5 bases). Germline values: CDR1 DFQATT, CDR2 SNEGSKA (reference sequence). This CDR3 has 15 amino acids. Trimming cost V 6 bases and J 5 bases, with 20 bases left between them. This chain's CDR3 is CSAPQPALRDNEQFF. The CDR3 DNA, read in part, is TGCAGTGCACCCCAGCCCGCCCTCAGGGACAATGAG.

This clone was recorded many times. Sequencing ends 3 residues short of the CDR3 end; the germline J gene provides the rest. V is TRBV7-9 and J is TRBJ2-1, with 9 bases identical to TRBD1. Germline V gene lookup returns CDR1 SEHNR and CDR2 FQNEAQ (reference sequence). With V trimmed by 4 bases and J by 3 bases, 4 bases remained unmatched. CDR3 length: 15 residues. Incomplete CDR3 DNA: TGTGCCAGCAGCTCTGGACAGGGGAGCTACAATGAG. Its protein is CASSSGQGSYNE. The CDR3 in its entirety is CASSSGQGSYNEQFF.

This clone was recorded many times. From the germline J gene comes the end of the CDR3, since the read stops 3 residues before it. The chain employs TRBV20-1 and TRBJ2-3, with 8 positions matching TRBD1. The CDR3 is 17 residues long. The V gene's germline CDR1 is DFQATT and CDR2 SNEGSKA (reference sequence). The ends lost 3 bases at V and 0 bases at J; junction bases unmatched: 11. The part of the CDR3 DNA that was read is TGCAGTGCTAGTAAGCCTTTAGACAGGGGCAGCACAGATACG. It encodes CSASKPLDRGSTDT. In full, the CDR3 reads CSASKPLDRGSTDTQYF.

At least ten counts were recorded for this clone. The CDR3 end lies 3 residues beyond the end of the read and is filled in from the germline J gene. The chain uses TRBV5-1 and TRBJ1-5, with D possibly TRBD1 on 5 matching bases. There are 15 residues in the CDR3. Trimming shortened V by 4 bases and J by 4 bases, and 15 bases separated the two germline ends. CDR1 is SGHRS, CDR2 YFSETQ, per germline. The sequenced part of the CDR3 DNA is TGCGCCAGCAGCCCCCGGGGGGACTCTAATCAGCCC. It yields the protein CASSPRGDSNQP. The full CDR3 is CASSPRGDSNQPQHF.

This clone was seen repeatedly, ten times or more. The CDR3 end is not reached by the read, which stops 3 residues before it; the germline J gene fills it in. This chain joins TRBV27 and TRBJ2-1; D remains unclear. CDR1 and CDR2 (germline): MNHEY, SMNVEV (reference sequence). V was cut by 3 bases and J by 9 bases, with 9 bases left in between. The CDR3 loop spans 12 amino acids. CDR3 protein: CASSFDSSEQFF. The covered CDR3 bases are TGTGCCAGCAGTTTTGACTCCAGTGAG.

This clone came up many times. The CDR3 end lies 3 residues beyond the end of the read and is filled in from the germline J gene. The chain joins TRBV28 to TRBJ2-4, with 12 bases lining up with TRBD2. Germline V gives CDR1 MDHEN, CDR2 SYDVKM. CDR3 length: 15 residues. Germline trimming cut 6 bases from V and 5 bases from J; bases unmatched to any gene: 5. The CDR3 is CASSLAGGGQNIQYF. The CDR3 bases that were read are TGTGCCAGCAGCCTAGCGGGAGGGGGCCAAAACATT.

This clone has at least ten counts. The read finishes 3 residues shy of the CDR3 end, and the germline J gene is used to complete it. The rearrangement joins TRBV19 to TRBJ1-1; TRBD1 matches at 7 bases. CDR1 and CDR2 (germline): LNHDA, SQIVND (reference sequence). The J segment lost 5 bases and the V segment lost 3 bases, leaving 6 bases of the junction unmatched. The CDR3 sequence is 14 residues long. The CDR3 protein is CASSMGTDGTEAFF. CDR3 DNA (partial): TGTGCCAGTAGTATGGGGACAGACGGGACTGAA. The full variable domain, rest sourced from reference TRBV19 and TRBJ1-1, is DGGITQSPKYLFRKEGQNVTLSCEQNLNHDAMYWYRQDPGQGLRLIYYSQIVNDFQKGDIAEGYSVSREKKESFPLTVTSAQKNPTAFYLCASSMGTDGTEAFFGQGTRLTVV.

This clone has ten or more counts. The CDR3 goes on 3 residues after the read ends, and that part is filled in from the germline J gene. The V and J genes are TRBV12-3 or TRBV12-4 and TRBJ1-3; TRBD1 might be the D (5 bases). The CDR3 is 14 amino acids. V was trimmed by 6 bases and J by 4 bases, leaving 13 bases between them. Partial CDR3 DNA: TGTGCCAGCAGCAGCGCGGGGGGAGGAAACACC. It codes for CASSSAGGGNT. The full-length CDR3 reads as CASSSAGGGNTIYF.

This clone was counted ten times or more. The read is 3 residues too short to cover the CDR3 end, so that end is filled in from the germline J gene. The chain has TRBV19 and TRBJ1-6, with 7 bases matching TRBD1. Germline V gene lookup returns CDR1 LNHDA and CDR2 SQIVND (reference sequence). The junction had 7 bases not matched to a gene; V was cut back by 6 bases and J by 8 bases. CDR3 length equals 14 residues. The CDR3 loop is CASRTQGSDSPLHF. The sequenced CDR3 bases are TGTGCCAGTAGGACACAGGGGTCGGATTCACCC.

In its sample, this clone was seen many times. The read terminates 3 residues before the CDR3 end, so the remaining end is supplied by the germline J gene. The chain uses TRBV20-1 and TRBJ2-7; 9 bases align to TRBD1. This CDR3 contains 14 residues. CDR1 DFQATT and CDR2 SNEGSKA come from the germline V gene (reference sequence). Losses at the gene ends were 1 base for V and 5 bases for J; bases not matched to a gene: 6. CDR3 DNA, as far as it was read: TGCAGTGCTAGAGGGGACAGGGACTATAACGAG. Protein product: CSARGDRDYNE. The whole CDR3 protein is CSARGDRDYNEQYF.

This clone occurred many times. The read halts 3 residues ahead of the CDR3 end, with the missing end drawn from the germline J gene. This rearrangement joins TRBV20-1 to TRBJ1-1, with a tentative D call TRBD1 (6 bases). Germline V gene lookup returns CDR1 DFQATT and CDR2 SNEGSKA (reference sequence). CDR3 length: 15 residues. The germline V and J ends were trimmed by 5 bases and 0 bases, with 16 bases remaining between them. This CDR3 is CSAHEQGAVNTEAFF. The sequenced CDR3 bases are TGCAGTGCTCACGAACAGGGAGCCGTGAACACTGAA.

This clone was seen repeatedly, ten times or more. CDR3 residues: CASRGTSGSTDTQYF. The CDR3 bases that were read are TGTGCCAGCAGAGGGACTAGCGGAAGCACAGATACG. V gene TRBV2 combines with J gene TRBJ2-3; 11 bases match TRBD2. The read falls 3 residues short of the CDR3 end, and the missing part is taken from the germline J gene. Germline V lookup: CDR1 SNHLY, CDR2 FYNNEI. The CDR3 loop spans 15 amino acids. V was clipped by 6 bases and J by 0 bases; unmatched bases: 2.

This clone appeared many times. The CDR3 extends 3 residues past the end of the read, so its final part is completed from the germline J gene. The rearrangement links TRBV19 to TRBJ2-3; the match to TRBD1 covers 9 bases. V was pared by 6 bases and J by 5 bases, with 12 bases of the junction left unmatched. This CDR3 is built from 16 residues. CDR1 LNHDA and CDR2 SQIVND come from the germline V gene (reference sequence). Partial CDR3 DNA: TGTGCCAGTAGGGGCGTCAGGACAGGGGATGGAGATACG. Translation gives CASRGVRTGDGDT. The CDR3 as a whole reads CASRGVRTGDGDTQYF.

This clone was found many times. The missing CDR3 end, 3 residues past where the read stops, is filled in from the germline J gene. The V gene is TRBV20-1, the J gene TRBJ2-7; TRBD2 aligns across 9 bases. CDR1 and CDR2 (germline): DFQATT, SNEGSKA (reference sequence). The CDR3 totals 15 residues. J was trimmed by 4 bases and V by 0 bases; bases with no gene match: 7. The covered CDR3 bases are TGCAGTGCTAGAGATGGCGCGGGAGGGCAATACGAG. Translation gives CSARDGAGGQYE. The whole CDR3 reads CSARDGAGGQYEQYF.

This clone was recorded many times. The read ends 3 residues early relative to the CDR3; the germline J gene fills the gap. V is TRBV18 and J is TRBJ2-1, with 9 bases fitting TRBD2. The V gene's germline CDR1 is KGHSH and CDR2 LQKENI. Trimming at V came to 2 bases and at J to 6 bases, leaving 8 bases not matched to a gene. This CDR3 contains 16 residues. The part of the CDR3 DNA that was read is TGTGCCAGCTCACCAGCCGGGACTAGCAGAATCAATGAG. It codes for CASSPAGTSRINE. The CDR3 reads in full as CASSPAGTSRINEQFF.

This clone was recorded at least ten times. The observed sequence ends 3 residues before the CDR3 terminus, with the missing tail filled in from the germline J gene. This chain uses TRBV5-1 with TRBJ1-1; D ambiguous. V was shortened by 1 base and J by 1 base, with 5 bases between the two germline ends. The length of the CDR3 is 13 residues. The germline CDR1 and CDR2 sequences are SGHRS and YFSETQ. CDR3 sequence reads: CASSLSWNTEAFF. CDR3 bases read: TGCGCCAGCAGCTTGTCCTGGAACACTGAA.